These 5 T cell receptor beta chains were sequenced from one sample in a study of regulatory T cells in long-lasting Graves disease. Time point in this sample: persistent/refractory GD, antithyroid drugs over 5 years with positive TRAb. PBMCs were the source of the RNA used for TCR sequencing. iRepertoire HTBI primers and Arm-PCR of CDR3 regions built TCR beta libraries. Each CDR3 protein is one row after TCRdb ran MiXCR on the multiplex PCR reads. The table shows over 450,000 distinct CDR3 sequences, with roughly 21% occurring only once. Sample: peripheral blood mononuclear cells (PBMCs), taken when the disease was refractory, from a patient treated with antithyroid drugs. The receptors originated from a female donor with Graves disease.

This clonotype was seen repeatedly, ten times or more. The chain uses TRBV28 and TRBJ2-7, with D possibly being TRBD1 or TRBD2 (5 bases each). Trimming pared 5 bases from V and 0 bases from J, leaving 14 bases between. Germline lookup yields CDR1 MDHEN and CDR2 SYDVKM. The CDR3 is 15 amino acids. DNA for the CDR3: TGTGCCAGCAGTCCCGGACACGGGAACTCCTACGAGCAGTACTTC. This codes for CASSPGHGNSYEQYF. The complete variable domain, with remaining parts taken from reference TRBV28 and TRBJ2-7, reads DVKVTQSSRYLVKRTGEKVFLECVQDMDHENMFWYRQDPGLGLRLIYFSYDVKMKEKGDIPEGYSVSREKKERFSLILESASTNQTSMYLCASSPGHGNSYEQYFGPGTRLTVT.

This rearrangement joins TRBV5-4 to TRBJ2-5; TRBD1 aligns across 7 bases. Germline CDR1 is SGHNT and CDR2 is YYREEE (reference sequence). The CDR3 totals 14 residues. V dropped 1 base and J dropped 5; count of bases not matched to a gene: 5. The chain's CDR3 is CASSLFDRAETQYF. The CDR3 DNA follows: TGTGCCAGCAGCTTGTTTGACAGGGCGGAGACCCAGTACTTC.

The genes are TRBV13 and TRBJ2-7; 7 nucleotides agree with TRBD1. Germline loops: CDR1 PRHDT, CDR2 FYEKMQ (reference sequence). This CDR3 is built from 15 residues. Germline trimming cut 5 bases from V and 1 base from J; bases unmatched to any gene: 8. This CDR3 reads CASSPNVGQSYEQYF. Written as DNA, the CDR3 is TGTGCCAGCAGCCCAAACGTGGGACAGTCCTACGAGCAGTACTTC.

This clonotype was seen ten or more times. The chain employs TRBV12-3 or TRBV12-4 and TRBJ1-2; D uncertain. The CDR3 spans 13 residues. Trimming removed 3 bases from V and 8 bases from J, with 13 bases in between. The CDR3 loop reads CASSFEGSGGYTF. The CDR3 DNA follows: TGTGCCAGCAGTTTTGAGGGTTCGGGAGGCTACACCTTC.

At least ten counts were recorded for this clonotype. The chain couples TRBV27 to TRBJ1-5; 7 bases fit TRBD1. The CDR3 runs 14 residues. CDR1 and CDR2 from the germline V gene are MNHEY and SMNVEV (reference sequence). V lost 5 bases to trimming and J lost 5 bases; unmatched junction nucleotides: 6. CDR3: CASSLRTGYQPQHF. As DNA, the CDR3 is TGTGCCAGCAGTCTTAGGACAGGATATCAGCCCCAGCATTTT.